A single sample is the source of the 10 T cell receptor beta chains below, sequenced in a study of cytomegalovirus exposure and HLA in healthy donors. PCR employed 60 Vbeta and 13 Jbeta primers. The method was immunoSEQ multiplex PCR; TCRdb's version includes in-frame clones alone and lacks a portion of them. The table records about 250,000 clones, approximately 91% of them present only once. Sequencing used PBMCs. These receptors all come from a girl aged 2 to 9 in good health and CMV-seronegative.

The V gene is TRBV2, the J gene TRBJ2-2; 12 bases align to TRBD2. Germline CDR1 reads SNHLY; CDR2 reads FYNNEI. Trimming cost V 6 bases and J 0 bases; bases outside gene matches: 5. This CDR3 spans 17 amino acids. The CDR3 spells CASRRTSGRSNTGELFF. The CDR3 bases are TGTGCCAGCAGACGAACTAGCGGGAGGTCGAACACCGGGGAGCTGTTTTTT.

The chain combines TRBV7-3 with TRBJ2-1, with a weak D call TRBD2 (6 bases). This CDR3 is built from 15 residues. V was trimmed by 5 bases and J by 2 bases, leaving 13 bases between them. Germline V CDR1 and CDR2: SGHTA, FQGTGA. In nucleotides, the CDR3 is TGTGCCAGCAGCCCCTATCCGGGGGCCTACAATGAGCAGTTCTTC. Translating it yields CASSPYPGAYNEQFF.

The CDR3 DNA follows: TGTGCCAGCAGCTTAAGAGACAGGGAGTACGAGCAGTACTTC. It specifies CASSLRDREYEQYF. The chain joins TRBV11-2 to TRBJ2-7, with TRBD1 matching over 7 bases. Germline V gene sequence: CDR1 SGHAT, CDR2 FQNNGV. V dropped 2 bases and J dropped 4; count of bases not matched to a gene: 5. CDR3 length: 14 amino acids.

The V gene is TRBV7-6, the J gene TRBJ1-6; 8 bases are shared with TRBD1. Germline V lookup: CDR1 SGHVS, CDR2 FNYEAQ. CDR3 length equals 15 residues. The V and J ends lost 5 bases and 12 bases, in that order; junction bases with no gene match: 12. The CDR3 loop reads CASSAATGGMGPLHF. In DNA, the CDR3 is TGTGCCAGCAGCGCCGCAACAGGGGGGATGGGACCCCTCCACTTT.

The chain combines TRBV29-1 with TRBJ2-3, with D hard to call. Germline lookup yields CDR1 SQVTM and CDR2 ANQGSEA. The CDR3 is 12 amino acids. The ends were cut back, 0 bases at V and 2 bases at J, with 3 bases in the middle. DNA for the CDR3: TGCAGCGTTGAAGACAACACAGATACGCAGTATTTT. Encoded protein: CSVEDNTDTQYF.

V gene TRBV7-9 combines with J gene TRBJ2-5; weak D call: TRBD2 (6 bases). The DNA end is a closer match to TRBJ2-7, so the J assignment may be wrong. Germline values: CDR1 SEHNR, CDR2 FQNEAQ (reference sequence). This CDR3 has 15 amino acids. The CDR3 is CASSLTGTSSYEQYF. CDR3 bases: TGTGCCAGCAGCTTAACCGGGACTTCGTCCTACGAGCAGTACTTC.

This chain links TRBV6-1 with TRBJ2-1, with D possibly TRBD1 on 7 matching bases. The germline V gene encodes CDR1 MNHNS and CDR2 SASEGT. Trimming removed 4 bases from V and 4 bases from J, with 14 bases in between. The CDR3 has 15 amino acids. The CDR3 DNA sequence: TGTGCCAGCAGTGCAGGGGGGCTACCTTACAATGAGCAGTTCTTC. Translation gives CASSAGGLPYNEQFF.

As DNA, the CDR3 is TGTGCCAGCAGCTCGACGGGCACCGGGGAGCTGTTTTTT. Protein product: CASSSTGTGELFF. The V gene is TRBV7-7, the J gene TRBJ2-2; D is unclear. The V gene lost 4 bases and the J gene lost 4 bases, with 7 bases spanning the gap. The CDR3 is made up of 13 amino acids. In germline, CDR1 is SSHAT, CDR2 FNYEAQ (reference sequence).

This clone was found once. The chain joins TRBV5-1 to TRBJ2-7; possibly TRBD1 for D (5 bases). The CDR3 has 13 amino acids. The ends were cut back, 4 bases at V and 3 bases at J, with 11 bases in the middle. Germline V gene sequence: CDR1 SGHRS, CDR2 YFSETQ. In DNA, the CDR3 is TGCGCCAGCAGCCCCCGACAGAGCTACGAGCAGTACTTC. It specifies CASSPRQSYEQYF.

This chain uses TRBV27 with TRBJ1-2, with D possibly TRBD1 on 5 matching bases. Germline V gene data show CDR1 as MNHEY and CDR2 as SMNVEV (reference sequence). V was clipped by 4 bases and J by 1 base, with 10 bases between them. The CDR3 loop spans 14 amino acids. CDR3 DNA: TGTGCCAGCAGTTATGGGGCGCTTAACTATGGCTACACCTTC. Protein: CASSYGALNYGYTF.